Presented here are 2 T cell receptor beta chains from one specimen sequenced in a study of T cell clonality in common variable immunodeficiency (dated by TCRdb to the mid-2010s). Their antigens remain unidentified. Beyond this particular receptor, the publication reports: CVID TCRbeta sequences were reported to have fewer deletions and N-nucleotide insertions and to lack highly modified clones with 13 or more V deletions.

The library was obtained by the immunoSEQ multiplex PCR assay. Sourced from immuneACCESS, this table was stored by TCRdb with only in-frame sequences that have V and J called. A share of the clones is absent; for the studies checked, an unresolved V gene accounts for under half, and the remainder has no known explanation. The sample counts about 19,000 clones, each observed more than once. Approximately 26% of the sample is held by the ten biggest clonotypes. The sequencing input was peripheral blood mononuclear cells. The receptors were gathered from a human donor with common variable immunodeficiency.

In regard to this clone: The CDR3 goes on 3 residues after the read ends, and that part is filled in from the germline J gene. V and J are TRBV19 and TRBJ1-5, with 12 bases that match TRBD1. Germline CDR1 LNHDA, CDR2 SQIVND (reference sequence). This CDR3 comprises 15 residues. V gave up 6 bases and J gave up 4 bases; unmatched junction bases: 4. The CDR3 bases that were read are TGTGCCAGTAGGTGGGACAGGGGGCTAAATCAGCCC. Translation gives CASRWDRGLNQP. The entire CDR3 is CASRWDRGLNQPQHF.

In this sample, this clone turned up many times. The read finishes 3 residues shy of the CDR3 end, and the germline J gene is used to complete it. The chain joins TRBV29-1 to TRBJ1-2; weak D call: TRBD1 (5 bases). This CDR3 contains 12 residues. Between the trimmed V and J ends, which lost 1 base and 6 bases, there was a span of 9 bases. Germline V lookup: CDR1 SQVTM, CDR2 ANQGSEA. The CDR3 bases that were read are TGCAGCGTTGAAGGGGACTCGGATGGC. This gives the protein CSVEGDSDG. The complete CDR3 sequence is CSVEGDSDGYTF.